Listed below are T cell receptor beta chains from one sample, sequenced in a study of T cells after yellow fever vaccination. TCRdb reanalysed the 5' RACE reads using MiXCR and keeps one entry per CDR3 protein. Of hundreds of thousands of distinct CDR3 sequences in the sample, approximately 16% were seen once. Sequences were derived from PBMCs, sampled around 5 days after the first yellow fever vaccination. The receptors here all came from a man between 18 and 35 years old who received the YFV17D yellow fever vaccine. The CDR3 runs from the conserved cysteine through the conserved F or W. The D gene is left open where the match is weak. For some rows the clone size is stated as once, few or many, or as a class when expanded; others skip it.

abundance	d_gene	v_gene	j_gene	CDR3aa	CDR3nt
.	TRBD2	TRBV20-1	TRBJ2-1	CCARGSGGESYNEQFF	TGCTGTGCTAGAGGTAGCGGGGGGGAGTCCTACAATGAGCAGTTCTTC
.	.	TRBV9	TRBJ2-5	CASSPQRTGKETQYF	TGTGCCAGCAGCCCACAACGAACAGGGAAAGAGACCCAGTACTTC
.	.	TRBV20-1	TRBJ1-1	CSARHPGGSGDTEAFF	TGCAGTGCTAGGCACCCCGGAGGGTCGGGCGACACTGAAGCTTTCTTT
.	TRBD2	TRBV6-1	TRBJ2-7	CASAGLAGGMQYF	TGTGCCAGCGCGGGGCTAGCGGGGGGTATGCAGTACTTC
.	.	TRBV4-3	TRBJ1-3	CASSQGEGNTIYF	TGCGCCAGCAGCCAAGGGGAGGGAAACACCATATATTTT
many	.	TRBV5-6	TRBJ1-1	CASSLWQGTEAFF	TGTGCCAGCAGCTTGTGGCAGGGCACTGAAGCTTTCTTT
.	TRBD1	TRBV6-1	TRBJ1-5	CASSRTGSVYSNQPQHF	TGTGCCAGCAGTAGGACAGGATCAGTTTATAGCAATCAGCCCCAGCATTTT
many	.	TRBV24-1	TRBJ1-5	CATSAPPDGHQHF	TGTGCCACCAGCGCTCCCCCGGACGGACACCAGCATTTT
few	TRBD1	TRBV4-1	TRBJ1-3	CASSTRDRLILSGNTIYF	TGCGCCAGCAGCACCCGGGACAGGCTGATCCTCTCTGGAAACACCATATATTTT
many	TRBD1	TRBV4-3	TRBJ1-2	CASSNPTGGYGYTF	TGCGCCAGCAGCAACCCGACAGGGGGGTATGGCTACACCTTC
many	.	TRBV9	TRBJ2-5	CASSPRTRTETQYF	TGTGCCAGCAGCCCCCGGACACGGACAGAGACCCAGTACTTC
few	TRBD2	TRBV5-1	TRBJ2-5	CASSGGAGGPETQYF	TGCGCCAGCAGCGGGGGCGCGGGGGGGCCAGAGACCCAGTACTTC
.	.	TRBV2	TRBJ2-3	CATMTGRGDTQYF	TGTGCCACTATGACAGGGAGGGGAGATACGCAGTATTTT
few	TRBD1	TRBV5-1	TRBJ2-7	CASSLETGSLPLSYEQYF	TGCGCCAGCAGCTTGGAGACAGGGTCCCTACCATTATCCTACGAGCAGTACTTC
few	.	TRBV5-1	TRBJ1-6	CASSLGIGGSPLHF	TGCGCCAGCAGCTTGGGGATTGGGGGTTCACCCCTCCACTTT
.	.	TRBV9	TRBJ2-4	CASSPQGGYIQYF	TGTGCCAGCAGCCCCCAGGGGGGGTACATTCAGTACTTC
.	.	TRBV5-1	TRBJ2-1	CASSLDVYQVSYNEQFF	TGCGCCAGCAGCTTGGACGTCTACCAAGTCTCCTACAATGAGCAGTTCTTC
.	.	TRBV20-1	TRBJ1-4	CSALTTTNEKLFF	TGCAGTGCTCTGACAACAACTAATGAAAAACTGTTTTTT